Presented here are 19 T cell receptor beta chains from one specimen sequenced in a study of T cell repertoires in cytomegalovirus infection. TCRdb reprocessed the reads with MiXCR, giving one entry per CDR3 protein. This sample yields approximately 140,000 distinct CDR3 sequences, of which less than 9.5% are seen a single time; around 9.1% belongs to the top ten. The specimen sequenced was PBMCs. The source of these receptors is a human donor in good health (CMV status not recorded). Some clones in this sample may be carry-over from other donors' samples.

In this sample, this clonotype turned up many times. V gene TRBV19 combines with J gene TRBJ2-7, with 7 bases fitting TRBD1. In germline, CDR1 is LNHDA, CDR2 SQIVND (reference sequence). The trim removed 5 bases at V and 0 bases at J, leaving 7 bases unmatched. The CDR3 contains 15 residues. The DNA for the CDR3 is TGTGCCAGTAGTCCGTCGACAGGGAGCTCCTACGAGCAGTACTTC. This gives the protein CASSPSTGSSYEQYF.

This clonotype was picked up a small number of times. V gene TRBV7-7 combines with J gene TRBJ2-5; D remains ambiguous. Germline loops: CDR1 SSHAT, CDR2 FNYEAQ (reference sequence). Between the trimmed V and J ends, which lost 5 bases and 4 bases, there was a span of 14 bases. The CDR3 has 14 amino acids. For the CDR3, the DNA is TGTGCCAGCAGCCATAGTCCCCTTCCAGAGACCCAGTACTTC. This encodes CASSHSPLPETQYF.

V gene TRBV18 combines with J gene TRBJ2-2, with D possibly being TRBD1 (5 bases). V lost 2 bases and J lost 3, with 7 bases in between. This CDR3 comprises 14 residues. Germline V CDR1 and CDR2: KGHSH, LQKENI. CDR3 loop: CASSPSRDTGELFF. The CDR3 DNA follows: TGTGCCAGCTCACCAAGCAGGGACACCGGGGAGCTGTTTTTT.

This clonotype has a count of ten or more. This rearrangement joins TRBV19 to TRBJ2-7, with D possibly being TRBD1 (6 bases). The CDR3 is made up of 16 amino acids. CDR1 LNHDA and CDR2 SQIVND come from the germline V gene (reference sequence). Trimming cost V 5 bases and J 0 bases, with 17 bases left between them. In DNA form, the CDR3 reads TGTGCCAGTAGTCCCAGGGGAGCAGGGACCTCCTACGAGCAGTACTTC. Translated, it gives CASSPRGAGTSYEQYF.

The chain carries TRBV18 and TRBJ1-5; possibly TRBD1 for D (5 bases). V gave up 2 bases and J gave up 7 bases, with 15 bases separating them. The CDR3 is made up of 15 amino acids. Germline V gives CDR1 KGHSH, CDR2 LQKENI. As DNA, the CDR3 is TGTGCCAGCTCACCAAAAAACGACGGGGGGCAGCCCCAGCATTTT. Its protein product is CASSPKNDGGQPQHF.

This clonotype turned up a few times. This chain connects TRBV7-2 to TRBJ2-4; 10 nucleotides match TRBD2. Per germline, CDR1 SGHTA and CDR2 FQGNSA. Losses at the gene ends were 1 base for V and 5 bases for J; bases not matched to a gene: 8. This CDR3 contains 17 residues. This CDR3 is CASSLGGFTSGENIQYF. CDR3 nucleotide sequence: TGTGCCAGCAGCTTAGGCGGTTTTACTAGCGGGGAAAACATTCAGTACTTC.

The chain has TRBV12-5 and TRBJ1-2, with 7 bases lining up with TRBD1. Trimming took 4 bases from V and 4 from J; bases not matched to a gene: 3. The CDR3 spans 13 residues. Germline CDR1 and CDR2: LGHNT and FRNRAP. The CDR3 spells CASGSGQSYGYTF. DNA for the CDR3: TGTGCTAGTGGTTCGGGACAGTCCTATGGCTACACCTTC.

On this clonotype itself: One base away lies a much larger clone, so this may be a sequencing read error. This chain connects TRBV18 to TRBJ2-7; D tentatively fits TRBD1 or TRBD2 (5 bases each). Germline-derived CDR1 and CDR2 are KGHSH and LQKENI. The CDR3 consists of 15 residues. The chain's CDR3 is CACSPLGTYSYEQYF. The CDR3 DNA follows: TGTGCCTGCTCACCCCTAGGGACGTACTCCTACGAGCAGTACTTC.

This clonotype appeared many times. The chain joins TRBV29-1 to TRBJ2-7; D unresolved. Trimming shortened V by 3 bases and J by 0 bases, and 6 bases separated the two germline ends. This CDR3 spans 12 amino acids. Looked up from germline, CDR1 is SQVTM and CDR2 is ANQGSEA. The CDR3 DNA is TGCAGCGTTGACCGTTTCTCCTACGAGCAGTACTTC. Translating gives CSVDRFSYEQYF.

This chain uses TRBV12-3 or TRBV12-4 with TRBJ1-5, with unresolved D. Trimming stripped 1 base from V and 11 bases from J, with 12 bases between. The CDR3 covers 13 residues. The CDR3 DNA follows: TGTGCCAGCAGTTTAGGTTTGGTATCAGCCCAGCATTTT. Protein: CASSLGLVSAQHF.

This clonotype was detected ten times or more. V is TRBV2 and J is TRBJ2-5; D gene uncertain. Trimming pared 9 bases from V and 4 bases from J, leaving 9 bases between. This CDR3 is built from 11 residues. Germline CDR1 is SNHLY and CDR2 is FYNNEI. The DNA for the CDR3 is TGTGCCAGAGGCCCAGGAGAGACCCAGTACTTC. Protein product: CARGPGETQYF. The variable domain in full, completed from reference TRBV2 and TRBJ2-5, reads EPEVTQTPSHQVTQMGQEVILRCVPISNHLYFYWYRQILGQKVEFLVSFYNNEISEKSEIFDDQFSVERPDGSNFTLKIRSTKLEDSAMYFCARGPGETQYFGPGTRLLVL.

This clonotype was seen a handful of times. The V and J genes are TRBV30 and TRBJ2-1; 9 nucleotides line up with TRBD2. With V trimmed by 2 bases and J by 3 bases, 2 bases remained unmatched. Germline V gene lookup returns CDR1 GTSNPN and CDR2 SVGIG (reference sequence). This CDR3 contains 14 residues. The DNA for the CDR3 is TGTGCCTGGAGTAGAGCGGGGGGCTACAATGAGCAGTTCTTC. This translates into CAWSRAGGYNEQFF.

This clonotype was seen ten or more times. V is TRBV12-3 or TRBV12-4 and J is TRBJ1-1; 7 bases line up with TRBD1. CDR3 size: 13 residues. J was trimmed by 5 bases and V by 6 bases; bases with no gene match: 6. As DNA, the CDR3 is TGTGCCAGCAGATCGACAGGGTATACTGAAGCTTTCTTT. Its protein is CASRSTGYTEAFF.

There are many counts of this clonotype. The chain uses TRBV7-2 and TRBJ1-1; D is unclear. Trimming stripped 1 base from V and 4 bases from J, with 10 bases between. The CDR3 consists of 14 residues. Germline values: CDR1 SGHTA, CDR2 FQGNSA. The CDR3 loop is CASSLDRVSTEAFF. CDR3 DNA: TGTGCCAGCAGCTTAGATAGGGTCTCCACTGAAGCTTTCTTT.

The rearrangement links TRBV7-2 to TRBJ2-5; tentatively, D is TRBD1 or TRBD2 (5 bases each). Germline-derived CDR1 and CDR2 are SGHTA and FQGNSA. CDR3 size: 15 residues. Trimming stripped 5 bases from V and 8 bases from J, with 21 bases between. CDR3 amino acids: CASSEDSSSAYTQYF. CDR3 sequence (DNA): TGTGCCAGCAGCGAAGACAGCAGTAGCGCGTATACCCAGTACTTC.

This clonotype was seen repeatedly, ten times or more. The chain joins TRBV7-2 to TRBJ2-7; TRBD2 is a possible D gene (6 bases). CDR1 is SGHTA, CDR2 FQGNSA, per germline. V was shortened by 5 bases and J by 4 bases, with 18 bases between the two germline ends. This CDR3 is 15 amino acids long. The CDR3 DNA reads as TGTGCCAGCAGCCCCCCCGGGACTGCCCTATACGAGCAGTACTTC. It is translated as CASSPPGTALYEQYF.

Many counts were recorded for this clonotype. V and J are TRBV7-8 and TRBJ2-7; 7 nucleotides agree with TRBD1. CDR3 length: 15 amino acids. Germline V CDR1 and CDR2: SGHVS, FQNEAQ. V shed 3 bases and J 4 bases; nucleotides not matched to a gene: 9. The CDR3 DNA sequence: TGTGCCAGCAGCTTCGCCGGGACAGTCGGGTACGAGCAGTACTTC. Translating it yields CASSFAGTVGYEQYF.

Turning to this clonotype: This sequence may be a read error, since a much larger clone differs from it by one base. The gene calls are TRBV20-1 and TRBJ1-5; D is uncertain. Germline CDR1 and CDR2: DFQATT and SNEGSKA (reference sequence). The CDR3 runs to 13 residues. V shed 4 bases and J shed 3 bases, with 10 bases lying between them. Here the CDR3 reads CSATGRDNQPQHF. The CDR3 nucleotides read TGCAGTGCTACCGGCCGGGACAATCAGCCCCAGCATTTT.

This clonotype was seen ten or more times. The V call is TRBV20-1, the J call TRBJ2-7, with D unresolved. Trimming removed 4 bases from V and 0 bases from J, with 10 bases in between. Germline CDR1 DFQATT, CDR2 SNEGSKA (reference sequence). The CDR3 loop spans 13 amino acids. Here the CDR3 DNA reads TGCAGTGCTATATCCTTTAGCTCCTACGAGCAGTACTTC. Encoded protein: CSAISFSSYEQYF.